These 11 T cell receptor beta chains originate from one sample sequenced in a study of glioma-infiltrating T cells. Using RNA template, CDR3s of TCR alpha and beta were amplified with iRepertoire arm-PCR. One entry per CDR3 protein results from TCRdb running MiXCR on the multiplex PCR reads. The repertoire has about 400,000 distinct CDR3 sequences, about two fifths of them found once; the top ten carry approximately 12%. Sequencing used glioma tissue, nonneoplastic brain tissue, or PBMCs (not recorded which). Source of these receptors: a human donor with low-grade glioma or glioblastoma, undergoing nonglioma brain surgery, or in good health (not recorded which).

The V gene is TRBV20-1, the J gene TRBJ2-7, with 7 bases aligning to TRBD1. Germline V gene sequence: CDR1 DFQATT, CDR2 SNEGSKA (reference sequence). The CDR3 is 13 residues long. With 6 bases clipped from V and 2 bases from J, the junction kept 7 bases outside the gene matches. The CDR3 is CSALGGQAYEQYF. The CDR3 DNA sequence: TGCAGTGCCCTTGGAGGACAGGCCTACGAGCAGTACTTC.

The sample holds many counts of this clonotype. In DNA form, the CDR3 reads TGTGCCACCAGTAGCCTGGCAAAGGGGATGAACACTGAAGCTTTCTTT. It translates to CATSSLAKGMNTEAFF. The rearrangement links TRBV15 to TRBJ1-1; maybe TRBD1 (5 bases). The CDR3 is 16 amino acids. Trimming removed 6 bases from V and 0 bases from J, with 17 bases in between. Germline assignment: CDR1 LNHNV and CDR2 YYDKDF (reference sequence).

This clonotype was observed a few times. The CDR3 protein is CASSQYTGAPEAFF. In DNA form, the CDR3 reads TGTGCCAGCAGCCAATACACCGGGGCCCCTGAAGCTTTCTTT. The rearrangement uses TRBV6-2 or TRBV6-3 and TRBJ1-1; weak D call: TRBD1 (5 bases). V was trimmed by 6 bases and J by 6 bases, leaving 17 bases between them. CDR1 is MNHEY and CDR2 is SVGEGT in the germline V gene. The CDR3 is 14 amino acids.

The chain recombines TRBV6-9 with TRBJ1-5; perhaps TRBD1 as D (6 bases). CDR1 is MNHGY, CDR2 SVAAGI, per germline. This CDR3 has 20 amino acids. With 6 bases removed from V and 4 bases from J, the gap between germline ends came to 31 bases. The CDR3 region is CASRYCSRDKSIILNQPQHF. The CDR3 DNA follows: TGTGCCAGCAGGTACTGTAGCCGGGACAAATCCATCATATTAAATCAGCCCCAGCATTTT.

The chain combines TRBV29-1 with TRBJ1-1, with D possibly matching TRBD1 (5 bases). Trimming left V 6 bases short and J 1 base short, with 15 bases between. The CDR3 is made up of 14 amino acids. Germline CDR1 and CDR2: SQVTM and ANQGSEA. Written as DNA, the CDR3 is TGCAGCGTCGCAACCGACGGGACGAACACTGAAGCTTTCTTT. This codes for CSVATDGTNTEAFF.

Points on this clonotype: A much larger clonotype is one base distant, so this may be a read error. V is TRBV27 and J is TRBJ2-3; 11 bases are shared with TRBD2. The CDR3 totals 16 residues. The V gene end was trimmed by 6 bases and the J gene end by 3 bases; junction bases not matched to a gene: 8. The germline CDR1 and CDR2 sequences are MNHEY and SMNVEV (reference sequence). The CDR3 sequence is CASSRILAGETDTQYF. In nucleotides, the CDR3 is TGTGCCAGCAGCCGAATACTAGCGGGAGAAACAGATACGCAGTATTTT.

The CDR3 spells CSATQDSYEQYF. CDR3 coding DNA: TGCAGTGCTACTCAGGACTCCTACGAGCAGTACTTC. This rearrangement joins TRBV20-1 to TRBJ2-7; D unclear. The CDR3 spans 12 residues. Germline assignment: CDR1 DFQATT and CDR2 SNEGSKA (reference sequence). V gave up 4 bases and J gave up 0 bases, with 7 bases separating them.

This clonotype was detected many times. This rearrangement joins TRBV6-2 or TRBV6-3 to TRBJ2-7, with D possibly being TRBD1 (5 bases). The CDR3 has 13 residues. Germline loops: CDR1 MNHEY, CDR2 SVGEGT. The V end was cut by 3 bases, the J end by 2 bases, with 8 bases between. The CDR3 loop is CASSYGATYEQYF. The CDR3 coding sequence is TGTGCCAGCAGTTATGGGGCTACCTACGAGCAGTACTTC.

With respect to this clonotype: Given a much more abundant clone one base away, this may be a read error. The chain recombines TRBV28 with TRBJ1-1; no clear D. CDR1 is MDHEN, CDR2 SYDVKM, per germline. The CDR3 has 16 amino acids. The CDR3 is CDSSRRWANLNTEAFF. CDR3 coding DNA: TGTGACAGCAGTCGGCGATGGGCAAACCTGAACACTGAAGCTTTCTTT.

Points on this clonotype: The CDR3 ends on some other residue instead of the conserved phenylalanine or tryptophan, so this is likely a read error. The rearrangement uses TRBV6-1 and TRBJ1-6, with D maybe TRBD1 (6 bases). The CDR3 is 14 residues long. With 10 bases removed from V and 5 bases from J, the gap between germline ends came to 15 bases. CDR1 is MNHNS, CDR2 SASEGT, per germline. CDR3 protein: CAIREQGNNSPLHI. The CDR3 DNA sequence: TGTGCCATCAGGGAACAGGGAAATAATTCACCCCTCCACATT.

The CDR3 DNA reads TGTGCCAGCTCACCACAACAGGGATGGAATCAGCCCCAGCATTTT. Its protein is CASSPQQGWNQPQHF. The J gene is TRBJ1-5, the V gene TRBV18; D is perhaps TRBD1 (6 bases). The ends were cut back, 1 base at V and 4 bases at J, with 11 bases in the middle. CDR3 length: 15 residues. Germline assignment: CDR1 KGHSH and CDR2 LQKENI.